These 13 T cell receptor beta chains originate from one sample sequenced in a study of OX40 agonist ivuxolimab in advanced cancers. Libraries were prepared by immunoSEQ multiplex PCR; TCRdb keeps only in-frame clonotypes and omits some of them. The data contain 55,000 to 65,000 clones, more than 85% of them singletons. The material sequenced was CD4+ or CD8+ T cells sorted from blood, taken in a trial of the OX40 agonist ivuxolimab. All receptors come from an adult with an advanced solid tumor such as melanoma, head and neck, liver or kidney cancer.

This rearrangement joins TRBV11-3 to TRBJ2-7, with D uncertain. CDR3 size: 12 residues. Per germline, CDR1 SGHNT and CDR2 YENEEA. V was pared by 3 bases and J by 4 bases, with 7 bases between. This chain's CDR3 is CASSLGFYEQYF. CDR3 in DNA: TGTGCCAGCAGCTTGGGCTTTTACGAGCAGTACTTC.

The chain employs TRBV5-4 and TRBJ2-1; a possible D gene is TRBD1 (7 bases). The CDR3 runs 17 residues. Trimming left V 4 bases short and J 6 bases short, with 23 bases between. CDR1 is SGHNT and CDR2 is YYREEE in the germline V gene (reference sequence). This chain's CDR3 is CASSAPFTGEASNEQFF. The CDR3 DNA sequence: TGTGCCAGCAGCGCCCCCTTCACAGGGGAGGCCTCCAATGAGCAGTTCTTC.

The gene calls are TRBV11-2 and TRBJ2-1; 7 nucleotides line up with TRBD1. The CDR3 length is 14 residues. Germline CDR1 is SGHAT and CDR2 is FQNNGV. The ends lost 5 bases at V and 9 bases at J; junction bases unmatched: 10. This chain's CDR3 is CASSASRDSTEQFF. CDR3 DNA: TGTGCCAGCAGCGCCTCCCGGGACAGCACTGAGCAGTTCTTC.

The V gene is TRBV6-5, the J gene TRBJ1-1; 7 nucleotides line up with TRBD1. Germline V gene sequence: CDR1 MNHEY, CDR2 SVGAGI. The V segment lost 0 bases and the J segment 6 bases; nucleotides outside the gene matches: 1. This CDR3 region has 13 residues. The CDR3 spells CASSYSTGAEAFF. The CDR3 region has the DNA TGTGCCAGCAGTTACTCTACAGGGGCTGAAGCTTTCTTT.

For the CDR3, the DNA is TGTGCCAGCAGACCCGGGTTTGGACTAGCGGGGGGGTCCTACGAGCAGTACTTC. Translated, it gives CASRPGFGLAGGSYEQYF. The chain couples TRBV27 to TRBJ2-7; 15 nucleotides align to TRBD2. This CDR3 region has 18 residues. CDR1 MNHEY and CDR2 SMNVEV come from the germline V gene (reference sequence). The trim removed 6 bases at V and 1 base at J, leaving 10 bases unmatched.

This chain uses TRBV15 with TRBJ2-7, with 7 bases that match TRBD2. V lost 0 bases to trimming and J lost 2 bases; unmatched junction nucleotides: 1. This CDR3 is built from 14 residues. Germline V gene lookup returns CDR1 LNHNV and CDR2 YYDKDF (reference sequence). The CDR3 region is CATSRDAGAYEQYF. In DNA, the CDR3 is TGTGCCACCAGCAGAGATGCGGGGGCCTACGAGCAGTACTTC.

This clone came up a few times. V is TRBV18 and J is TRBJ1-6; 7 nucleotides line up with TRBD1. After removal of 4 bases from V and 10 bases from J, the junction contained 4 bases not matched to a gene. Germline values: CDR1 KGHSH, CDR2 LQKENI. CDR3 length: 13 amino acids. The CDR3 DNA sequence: TGTGCCAGCTCACAGGGGGCGGGATCACCCCTCCACTTT. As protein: CASSQGAGSPLHF.

This chain's CDR3 is CSLFGTDGYTF. The CDR3 DNA reads TGCAGTCTCTTCGGGACGGATGGCTACACCTTC. The chain employs TRBV20-1 and TRBJ1-2, with D perhaps matching TRBD1 (5 bases). V was pared by 8 bases and J by 6 bases, with 13 bases between. CDR3 length equals 11 residues. Germline V CDR1 and CDR2: DFQATT, SNEGSKA (reference sequence).

CDR3 DNA sequence: TGTGCCAGCAGCGAAACTAGCGGGGCCGGTACAGATACGCAGTATTTT. It encodes CASSETSGAGTDTQYF. V gene TRBV9 combines with J gene TRBJ2-3; TRBD2 matches 10 bases. This CDR3 is built from 16 residues. CDR1 is SGDLS and CDR2 is YYNGEE in the germline V gene. V was clipped by 3 bases and J by 3 bases; unmatched bases: 7.

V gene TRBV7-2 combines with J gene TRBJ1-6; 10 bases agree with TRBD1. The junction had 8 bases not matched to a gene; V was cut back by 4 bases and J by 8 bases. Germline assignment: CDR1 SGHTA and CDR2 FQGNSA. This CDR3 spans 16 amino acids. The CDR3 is CASSWWSGTGDSPLHF. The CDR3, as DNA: TGTGCCAGCAGCTGGTGGTCCGGGACAGGGGATTCACCCCTCCACTTT.

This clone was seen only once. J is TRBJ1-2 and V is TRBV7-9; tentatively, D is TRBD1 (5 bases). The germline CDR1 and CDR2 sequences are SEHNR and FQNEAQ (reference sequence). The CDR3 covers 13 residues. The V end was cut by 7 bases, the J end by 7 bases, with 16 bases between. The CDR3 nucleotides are TGTGCCAGCACCGAATCGGAGGGACGTGGCTACACCTTC. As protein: CASTESEGRGYTF.

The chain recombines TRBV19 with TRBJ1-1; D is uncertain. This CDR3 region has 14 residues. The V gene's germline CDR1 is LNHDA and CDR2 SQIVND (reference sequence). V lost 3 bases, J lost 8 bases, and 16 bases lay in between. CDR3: CASSMIRVGSEAFF. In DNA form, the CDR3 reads TGTGCCAGTAGTATGATTAGGGTAGGAAGCGAAGCTTTCTTT. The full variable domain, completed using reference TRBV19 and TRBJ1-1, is DGGITQSPKYLFRKEGQNVTLSCEQNLNHDAMYWYRQDPGQGLRLIYYSQIVNDFQKGDIAEGYSVSREKKESFPLTVTSAQKNPTAFYLCASSMIRVGSEAFFGQGTRLTVV.

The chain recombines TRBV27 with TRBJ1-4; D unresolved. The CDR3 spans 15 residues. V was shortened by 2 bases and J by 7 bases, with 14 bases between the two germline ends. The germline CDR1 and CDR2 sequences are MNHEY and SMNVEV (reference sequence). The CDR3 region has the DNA TGTGCCAGCAGTTTAGCTGGGCCGGGTACTGAAAAACTGTTTTTT. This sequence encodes CASSLAGPGTEKLFF.